This T cell receptor beta chain was documented in a study of OX40 agonist ivuxolimab in advanced cancers. Study-wide results and caveats: Blood T cells, both CD4+ and CD8+, expanded clonally by week 6 at 0.1 to 3.0 mg/kg.

Clones were sequenced by immunoSEQ multiplex PCR, and TCRdb holds only the in-frame ones, with some missing. The profile shows about 77,000 clones, about nine tenths of them singletons. On this clone itself: As yet, its antigen is unknown.

The germline V gene encodes CDR1 MDHEN and CDR2 SYDVKM. V dropped 8 bases and J dropped 3; count of bases not matched to a gene: 6. This CDR3 is 14 amino acids long. This clonotype originated in an adult with an advanced solid tumor such as melanoma, head and neck, liver or kidney cancer. The chain links TRBV28 to TRBJ2-1, with 8 bases aligning to TRBD1. This sample comprised CD4+ or CD8+ T cells sorted from blood, obtained in a trial of the OX40 agonist ivuxolimab. CDR3 in amino acids: CASHTGGHYNEQFF. In nucleotides, the CDR3 is TGTGCCAGCCACACAGGGGGACACTACAATGAGCAGTTCTTC.